These T cell receptor beta chains were read from a single sample in a study of glioma-infiltrating T cells after dendritic cell vaccination. Profiled with immunoSEQ multiplex PCR; TCRdb holds only in-frame clones, not every one. The sample has 65,000 to 80,000 clones, around 87% seen once; the top ten hold around 2.4%. Sequencing was performed on blood, taken after dendritic cell vaccination. These receptors all come from a human donor with glioblastoma. The CDR3 runs from the conserved cysteine through the conserved F or W. A D gene is named only where the DNA matches it firmly. A clone size is listed for some rows: how often the clone was seen (once, few, many), or a class if it is expanded.

clone size	J gene	V gene	D gene	CDR3 protein	CDR3 DNA
-	TRBJ2-7	TRBV10-3	TRBD1	CAISRQGDYEQYF	TGTGCCATCAGCAGACAGGGGGATTACGAGCAGTACTTC
-	TRBJ1-1	TRBV7-8	TRBD1	CASSRQGGQRAFF	TGTGCCAGCAGCCGTCAAGGGGGACAGCGAGCTTTCTTT
-	TRBJ2-7	TRBV5-6	-	CASRQGPYEQYF	TGTGCCAGCCGGCAGGGTCCCTACGAGCAGTACTTC
-	TRBJ2-7	TRBV15	-	CATSTTPSYEQYF	TGTGCCACCAGCACGACACCCTCCTACGAGCAGTACTTC
-	TRBJ2-7	TRBV7-8	TRBD1	CASSLGGTGAYEQYF	TGTGCCAGCAGCTTGGGTGGGACAGGAGCCTACGAGCAGTACTTC
once	TRBJ2-7	TRBV19	TRBD2	CASSPPVAGTLPYEQYF	TGTGCCAGTAGTCCCCCCGTAGCGGGCACCCTACCCTACGAGCAGTACTTC
-	TRBJ2-7	TRBV6-6	TRBD2	CASRGLAGGLTYEQYF	TGTGCCAGCCGTGGACTAGCGGGGGGACTTACCTACGAGCAGTACTTC
-	TRBJ1-1	TRBV7-3	-	CASSFDRYTEAFF	TGTGCCAGCAGCTTCGACAGATACACTGAAGCTTTCTTT
-	TRBJ2-5	TRBV2	TRBD2	CASSGLAAQETQYF	TGTGCCAGCAGCGGACTAGCGGCACAAGAGACCCAGTACTTC
-	TRBJ1-5	TRBV6-6	-	CASRVGRGNQPQHF	TGTGCCAGCAGAGTGGGGAGAGGCAATCAGCCCCAGCATTTT
-	TRBJ1-2	TRBV19	-	CASSLDRGVGGYTF	TGTGCCAGTAGCCTGGACAGAGGCGTAGGCGGCTACACCTTC
once	TRBJ2-1	TRBV30	-	CAWGGRRNEQFF	TGTGCCTGGGGAGGACGGAGGAATGAGCAGTTCTTC
-	TRBJ2-3	TRBV18	TRBD2	CASSPPTGGPTDTQYF	TGTGCCAGCTCACCACCGACGGGAGGGCCAACAGATACGCAGTATTTT
once	TRBJ2-2	TRBV7-8	-	CASPEGGGRTGELFF	TGTGCCAGCCCCGAAGGGGGGGGTCGCACCGGGGAGCTGTTTTTT
-	TRBJ1-5	TRBV7-2	-	CASSTGNQPQHF	TGTGCCAGCAGCACAGGGAATCAGCCCCAGCATTTT
-	TRBJ1-5	TRBV6-1	-	CASSPRGIGNQPQHF	TGTGCCAGCAGTCCCAGAGGGATAGGTAATCAGCCCCAGCATTTT
-	TRBJ2-7	TRBV28	-	CASSLGGSEQYF	TGTGCCAGCAGTTTAGGTGGCTCCGAGCAGTACTTC
-	TRBJ2-1	TRBV7-9	TRBD1	CASSLDRGAYNEQFF	TGTGCCAGCAGCTTAGACAGGGGAGCCTACAATGAGCAGTTCTTC
few	TRBJ2-1	TRBV27	-	CASSLEVSGTYNEQFF	TGTGCCAGCAGTTTAGAAGTATCGGGGACCTACAATGAGCAGTTCTTC
-	TRBJ2-7	TRBV7-8	-	CASSPARGIGYEQYF	TGTGCCAGCAGCCCGGCCCGGGGTATAGGATACGAGCAGTACTTC
-	TRBJ1-2	TRBV7-2	TRBD1	CASSFQGTGVGYTF	TGTGCCAGCAGCTTCCAGGGGACAGGGGTTGGCTACACCTTC
-	TRBJ1-6	TRBV4-1	TRBD1	CASSQEPGTAYSPLHF	TGCGCCAGCAGCCAAGAGCCCGGGACAGCTTATTCACCCCTCCACTTT
-	TRBJ1-1	TRBV6-5	TRBD1	CASRQGAEAFF	TGTGCCAGCCGGCAGGGGGCCGAAGCTTTCTTT
-	TRBJ2-1	TRBV4-2	-	CASSQDINEQFF	TGTGCCAGCAGCCAAGATATCAATGAGCAGTTCTTC
-	TRBJ2-5	TRBV29-1	TRBD2	CSTDRTSVETQYF	TGCAGCACAGATCGGACTAGCGTGGAGACCCAGTACTTC
-	TRBJ2-3	TRBV6-5	-	CASSYSEGGIDTQYF	TGTGCCAGCAGTTACTCGGAGGGCGGGATAGATACGCAGTATTTT
-	TRBJ2-3	TRBV7-2	-	CASSGPQIDTQYF	TGTGCCAGCAGCGGCCCCCAGATAGATACGCAGTATTTT
once	TRBJ1-1	TRBV11-3	-	CATHGPGVLGEAFF	TGTGCCACACACGGGCCCGGGGTTCTCGGTGAAGCTTTCTTT
-	TRBJ1-3	TRBV19	-	CASSTSRQPGNTIYF	TGTGCCAGTAGTACAAGCCGTCAACCTGGAAACACCATATATTTT
-	TRBJ2-5	TRBV5-5	TRBD2	CASSWTSGDWETQYF	TGTGCCAGCAGCTGGACTAGCGGGGATTGGGAGACCCAGTACTTC
-	TRBJ2-2	TRBV10-2	TRBD1	CASSDRTGGAVTGELFF	TGCGCCAGCAGTGACCGGACAGGGGGCGCAGTAACCGGGGAGCTGTTTTTT
-	TRBJ1-2	TRBV2	-	CASRPRVPYGYTF	TGTGCCAGCAGGCCCAGGGTGCCCTATGGCTACACCTTC
-	TRBJ2-2	TRBV6-5	-	CASSLEHNTGELFF	TGTGCCAGCAGCTTGGAGCACAACACCGGGGAGCTGTTTTTT